These 27 T cell receptor beta chains were all obtained from the same sample, sequenced in a study of T cells in Graves' hyperthyroidism and ophthalmopathy. The investigators amplified TCR beta CDR3 regions from RNA transcripts. Primed by the HTBI set, a first-round RT-PCR was run on the TCR CDR3. Each CDR3 protein is one row after TCRdb ran MiXCR on the multiplex PCR reads. This table holds some 50,000 distinct CDR3 sequences, 48% found once. Sequencing input: blood. These receptors came from a woman aged 50 to 60 with Graves' ophthalmopathy.

This clonotype appeared many times. The gene calls are TRBV6-2 or TRBV6-3 and TRBJ1-5, with no clear D. With 1 base removed from V and 0 bases from J, the gap between germline ends came to 4 bases. Germline CDR1 reads MNHEY; CDR2 reads SVGEGT. The CDR3 is made up of 14 amino acids. The CDR3 here is CASSYLDSNQPQHF. DNA for the CDR3: TGTGCCAGCAGTTACTTGGATAGCAATCAGCCCCAGCATTTT.

The genes are TRBV20-1 and TRBJ2-3; TRBD2 aligns across 8 bases. V lost 0 bases, J lost 6 bases, and 5 bases stayed unmatched. Germline V gene sequence: CDR1 DFQATT, CDR2 SNEGSKA (reference sequence). The CDR3 sequence is 14 residues long. Written as DNA, the CDR3 is TGCAGTGCTAGAGATCGGGGGGGCCCTGATACGCAGTATTTT. Its translation: CSARDRGGPDTQYF.

J is TRBJ2-3 and V is TRBV10-3; 13 positions match TRBD2. The J segment lost 5 bases and the V segment lost 4 bases, leaving 6 bases of the junction unmatched. Per germline, CDR1 ENHRY and CDR2 SYGVKD. The CDR3 has 16 amino acids. The CDR3 DNA sequence: TGTGCCATCAGTGGGACTAGCGGGGGCCCCCTAGATACGCAGTATTTT. It yields the protein CAISGTSGGPLDTQYF.

The chain uses TRBV2 and TRBJ2-3, with D perhaps TRBD1 or TRBD2 (5 bases each). Trimming took off 3 bases at V and 11 bases at J, with 15 bases between the two ends. The germline V gene has CDR1 SNHLY and CDR2 FYNNEI. This CDR3 has 13 amino acids. The CDR3 spells CASSEGVWDEQYF. DNA for the CDR3: TGTGCCAGCAGTGAGGGGGTATGGGATGAGCAGTATTTT.

This rearrangement joins TRBV9 to TRBJ2-7; D is uncertain. The length of the CDR3 is 13 residues. Trimming shortened V by 0 bases and J by 7 bases, and 11 bases separated the two germline ends. Germline lookup yields CDR1 SGDLS and CDR2 YYNGEE. The chain's CDR3 is CASSVDTANEQYF. DNA for the CDR3: TGTGCCAGCAGCGTAGACACTGCCAATGAGCAGTACTTC. Combining the CDR3 with reference TRBV9 and TRBJ2-7 gives the whole variable domain DSGVTQTPKHLITATGQRVTLRCSPRSGDLSVYWYQQSLDQGLQFLIQYYNGEERAKGNILERFSAQQFPDLHSELNLSSLELGDSALYFCASSVDTANEQYFGPGTRLTVT.

As for this clonotype: One end of the junction fails to match germline, which may point to a read error. The chain is built from TRBV7-2 and TRBJ2-7; 10 nucleotides agree with TRBD2. Germline CDR1 SGHTA, CDR2 FQGNSA. The CDR3 sequence is 12 residues long. CDR3 DNA sequence: TGTGCCGGCGACCTAGCGGGGGCCGGGGCTTCCTTC. Translating gives CAGDLAGAGASF. Supplemented by reference TRBV7-2 and TRBJ2-7, the full variable domain reads GAGVSQSPSNKVTEKGKDVELRCDPISGHTALYWYRQSLGQGLEFLIYFQGNSAPDKSGLPSDRFSAERTGGSVSTLTIQRTQQEDSAVYLCAGDLAGAGASFGPGTRLTVT.

This clonotype was counted many times. The rearrangement joins TRBV11-2 to TRBJ2-2; D is uncertain. Trimming left V 5 bases short and J 0 bases short, with 10 bases between. Germline CDR1 SGHAT, CDR2 FQNNGV. The CDR3 covers 15 residues. The CDR3 nucleotides are TGTGCCAGCAGCAAAACAGAGACGAACACCGGGGAGCTGTTTTTT. Protein product: CASSKTETNTGELFF.

This clonotype occurred many times. The genes are TRBV7-9 and TRBJ2-7; D perhaps matches TRBD2 (6 bases). The V gene lost 4 bases and the J gene lost 2 bases, with 12 bases spanning the gap. This CDR3 is built from 14 residues. CDR1 is SEHNR, CDR2 FQNEAQ, per germline (reference sequence). The CDR3 here is CASSSTGTAYEQYF. The DNA of the CDR3 is TGTGCCAGCAGCTCCACCGGGACTGCCTACGAGCAGTACTTC. The full variable domain, in which reference TRBV7-9 and TRBJ2-7 provide the parts outside the CDR3, is DTGVSQNPRHKITKRGQNVTFRCDPISEHNRLYWYRQTLGQGPEFLTYFQNEAQLEKSRLLSDRFSAERPKGSFSTLEIQRTEQGDSAMYLCASSSTGTAYEQYFGPGTRLTVT.

As to this clonotype: A read error may be the cause here, since a much bigger clone is one base away. The chain uses TRBV6-2 or TRBV6-3 and TRBJ2-7; D ambiguous. CDR3 length equals 12 residues. Germline CDR1 reads MNHEY; CDR2 reads SVGEGT. The ends were cut back, 2 bases at V and 1 base at J, with 3 bases in the middle. CDR3 amino acids: CASSYESYEQYF. The CDR3 bases are TGTGCCAGCAGTTACGAGTCCTACGAGCAGTACTTC.

This clonotype was seen at least ten times. The genes are TRBV14 and TRBJ2-4; TRBD2 is a possible D gene (5 bases). This CDR3 has 14 amino acids. Germline V gene sequence: CDR1 SGHDN, CDR2 FVKESK. The V end was cut by 3 bases, the J end by 4 bases, with 10 bases between. The CDR3 here is CASSQRTPKNIQYF. The DNA for the CDR3 is TGTGCCAGCAGCCAGCGGACTCCTAAAAACATTCAGTACTTC.

The sample holds many counts of this clonotype. The chain uses TRBV5-1 and TRBJ2-2; no clear D gene. Germline V gives CDR1 SGHRS, CDR2 YFSETQ. CDR3 length: 13 residues. V dropped 0 bases and J dropped 8 bases, with 8 bases sitting between them. CDR3 sequence reads: CASSLVGAGELFF. CDR3 DNA: TGCGCCAGCAGCTTGGTGGGCGCAGGGGAGCTGTTTTTT.

This clonotype was recorded at least ten times. J is TRBJ2-7 and V is TRBV6-2 or TRBV6-3, with 13 bases identical to TRBD2. Germline loops: CDR1 MNHEY, CDR2 SVGEGT. V lost 7 bases to trimming and J lost 3 bases; unmatched junction nucleotides: 3. There are 14 residues in the CDR3. The DNA of the CDR3 is TGTGCCAGCAAGGGACTAGCGGGATACTACGAGCAGTACTTC. As protein: CASKGLAGYYEQYF.

The rearrangement joins TRBV20-1 to TRBJ2-3; 11 nucleotides match TRBD2. The CDR3 is 16 amino acids. Germline CDR1 DFQATT, CDR2 SNEGSKA (reference sequence). V shed 4 bases, J shed 1 base, and the junction held 7 bases outside the gene matches. CDR3 nucleotide sequence: TGCAGTGCTACACCTCATAGCGGGAGGGGCACAGATACGCAGTATTTT. It codes for CSATPHSGRGTDTQYF.

Ten or more counts support this clonotype. The chain uses TRBV9 and TRBJ2-3; perhaps TRBD1 as D (5 bases). Germline V lookup: CDR1 SGDLS, CDR2 YYNGEE. This CDR3 has 15 residues. V dropped 0 bases and J dropped 6 bases, with 14 bases sitting between them. CDR3 nucleotide sequence: TGTGCCAGCAGCGTAGGGGGCAGGGTGGGGGATACGCAGTATTTT. It yields the protein CASSVGGRVGDTQYF.

This clonotype was found many times. J is TRBJ1-2 and V is TRBV6-5; D possibly corresponds to TRBD1 (6 bases). The germline gives CDR1 MNHEY, CDR2 SVGAGI. Trimming shortened V by 4 bases and J by 1 base, and 16 bases separated the two germline ends. The CDR3 length is 16 residues. CDR3 coding DNA: TGTGCCAGCAGTTCCTTTCCCACAGGGTTTAACTATGGCTACACCTTC. This encodes CASSSFPTGFNYGYTF.

The V call is TRBV13, the J call TRBJ2-7; 8 positions match TRBD2. This CDR3 contains 15 residues. Trimming at V came to 3 bases and at J to 6 bases, leaving 10 bases not matched to a gene. Germline CDR1 and CDR2: PRHDT and FYEKMQ (reference sequence). In nucleotides, the CDR3 is TGTGCCAGCAGCTTCGGGAGCGGGAGTGTCGGCGAGCAGTACTTC. Protein sequence: CASSFGSGSVGEQYF.

This clonotype was seen ten or more times. The chain carries TRBV5-1 and TRBJ2-2; the D is unclear. CDR1 SGHRS and CDR2 YFSETQ come from the germline V gene. The CDR3 is 16 residues long. Trimming shortened V by 0 bases and J by 0 bases, and 9 bases separated the two germline ends. As DNA, the CDR3 is TGCGCCAGCAGCTTGGATGGCGGTACGAACACCGGGGAGCTGTTTTTT. It is translated as CASSLDGGTNTGELFF.

In this sample, this clonotype turned up once. J is TRBJ1-1 and V is TRBV20-1; no definite D call. V shed 3 bases and J shed 4 bases, with 12 bases lying between them. Germline V gene data show CDR1 as DFQATT and CDR2 as SNEGSKA (reference sequence). The CDR3 covers 13 residues. The CDR3 protein is CSASGLGSTEAFF. The CDR3 region has the DNA TGCAGTGCTAGTGGGCTCGGGAGCACTGAAGCTTTCTTT.

This clonotype has at least ten counts. The chain joins TRBV10-3 to TRBJ2-1; 7 bases match TRBD2. V lost 0 bases and J lost 1; bases outside the gene matches: 3. Looked up from germline, CDR1 is ENHRY and CDR2 is SYGVKD. CDR3 length: 16 residues. The CDR3 DNA reads as TGTGCCATCAGTGAGTCCTCTAGCGGTTCCTACAATGAGCAGTTCTTC. It yields the protein CAISESSSGSYNEQFF.

Worth noting for this clonotype: A read error may be the cause here, since a much bigger clone is one base away. CDR3 sequence (DNA): TGTGCCAGCAGTCGGTCGCCTGCGGGGAACCACGAGCAGTACTTC. It is translated as CASSRSPAGNHEQYF. The rearrangement joins TRBV27 to TRBJ2-7; TRBD2 is a possible D gene (6 bases). The CDR3 has 15 residues. Trimming shortened V by 5 bases and J by 5 bases, and 19 bases separated the two germline ends. Germline CDR1 reads MNHEY; CDR2 reads SMNVEV (reference sequence).

This clonotype was counted at least ten times. The rearrangement links TRBV28 to TRBJ2-7; 11 nucleotides align to TRBD1. CDR1 MDHEN and CDR2 SYDVKM come from the germline V gene. The CDR3 has 15 amino acids. V lost 5 bases to trimming and J lost 2 bases; unmatched junction nucleotides: 5. The CDR3 DNA follows: TGTGCCAGCAGTATTATGGGACAGGGGGCCTACGAGCAGTACTTC. Translation: CASSIMGQGAYEQYF.

The V call is TRBV2, the J call TRBJ2-7; 10 bases match TRBD2. This CDR3 contains 17 residues. Germline assignment: CDR1 SNHLY and CDR2 FYNNEI. V lost 8 bases and J lost 3; bases outside the gene matches: 16. CDR3 nucleotides: TGTGCCAGCGGGCCCCCCGGGACTAGCGAGAGCCACTACGAGCAGTACTTC. This encodes CASGPPGTSESHYEQYF. Based on the CDR3 plus reference TRBV2 and TRBJ2-7, the full variable domain is EPEVTQTPSHQVTQMGQEVILRCVPISNHLYFYWYRQILGQKVEFLVSFYNNEISEKSEIFDDQFSVERPDGSNFTLKIRSTKLEDSAMYFCASGPPGTSESHYEQYFGPGTRLTVT.

In this sample, this clonotype turned up many times. The chain carries TRBV7-9 and TRBJ1-4, with 7 bases identical to TRBD1. V shed 5 bases, J shed 0 bases, and the junction held 9 bases outside the gene matches. Per germline, CDR1 SEHNR and CDR2 FQNEAQ (reference sequence). The CDR3 runs 17 residues. This CDR3 is CASSDGTDKATNEKLFF. CDR3 coding DNA: TGTGCCAGCAGCGACGGGACAGACAAGGCAACTAATGAAAAACTGTTTTTT.

The chain employs TRBV5-5 and TRBJ2-5; D unclear. There are 13 residues in the CDR3. Germline lookup yields CDR1 SGHKS and CDR2 YYEKEE (reference sequence). V was trimmed by 3 bases and J by 2 bases, leaving 8 bases between them. In DNA, the CDR3 is TGTGCCAGCAGCTCGCCGGGTCAAGAGACCCAGTACTTC. This translates into CASSSPGQETQYF.

This clonotype was counted ten times or more. This chain uses TRBV20-1 with TRBJ2-7, with no clear D. This CDR3 is 10 amino acids long. V lost 5 bases to trimming and J lost 5 bases, with 7 bases between them. Germline V gene lookup returns CDR1 DFQATT and CDR2 SNEGSKA (reference sequence). The CDR3 coding sequence is TGCAGTGCTTCCAGAGACGAGCAGTACTTC. This encodes CSASRDEQYF.

The CDR3 sequence is CASSTAGGWHEQFF. CDR3 bases: TGTGCCAGTAGTACAGCGGGGGGGTGGCATGAGCAGTTCTTC. The chain combines TRBV19 with TRBJ2-1, with 10 positions matching TRBD2. This CDR3 is 14 amino acids long. V dropped 4 bases and J dropped 8; count of bases not matched to a gene: 5. The V gene's germline CDR1 is LNHDA and CDR2 SQIVND (reference sequence).

There are many counts of this clonotype. The CDR3 nucleotides are TGTGCCAGCAGTTACTCTAGCGGGGGGGTCAATGAGCAGTTCTTC. Translated, it gives CASSYSSGGVNEQFF. This rearrangement joins TRBV6-5 to TRBJ2-1; the match to TRBD2 covers 11 bases. This CDR3 comprises 15 residues. Per the germline V gene, CDR1 is MNHEY and CDR2 is SVGAGI. Unmatched junction bases numbered 1, after V lost 0 bases and J lost 6 bases.